What follows is one TCR beta chain and its context. Antigen unknown. This sample stems from a study of T cells in Graves' hyperthyroidism and ophthalmopathy. Findings and caveats of the study: Ophthalmopathy was model-predicted a median roughly 6.2 months pre-onset.

Amplification of TCR beta CDR3 regions used RNA as the template. The TCR CDR3 was amplified in a first-round RT-PCR using the HTBI primer set. TCRdb re-analysed the multiplex PCR reads in MiXCR, keeping a single row per CDR3 protein. This sample has hundreds of thousands of distinct CDR3 sequences; 22% occur once, and the top ten carry about 49%. V lost 4 bases and J lost 0, with 6 bases in between. The CDR3 runs to 14 residues. From germline, CDR1 is MNHNS and CDR2 SASEGT. This chain joins TRBV6-1 and TRBJ1-4; D is uncertain. Sequencing was done on a sample of blood. The origin of this receptor is a woman in her sixties or seventies with Graves' ophthalmopathy. The CDR3 spells CASSGPATNEKLFF. The CDR3, as DNA: TGTGCCAGCAGTGGGCCAGCAACTAATGAAAAACTGTTTTTT.